This is a list of T cell receptor beta chains from one sample in a study of T cells in Graves' hyperthyroidism and ophthalmopathy. TCRdb processed the multiplex PCR reads anew with MiXCR; each CDR3 protein has one entry. Among approximately 610,000 distinct CDR3 sequences, roughly 15% were seen once, and the ten largest hold around 4.5%. The sequencing sample was made of blood. The origin of the receptors is a woman aged 40 to 50 with Graves' ophthalmopathy. Both conserved end residues are part of each CDR3. Each record gives: CDR3 protein, CDR3 DNA, D gene, J gene, V gene, clone size. The D gene is left open where the match is weak. Size is omitted from some rows. Given values are once, few, many or a class for expanded clones.

CDR3aa: CASGTSGRLYQETQYF; CDR3nt: TGTGCGAGTGGGACTAGCGGGAGATTGTACCAAGAGACCCAGTACTTC; d_gene: TRBD2; j_gene: TRBJ2-5; v_gene: TRBV7-2; abundance: .
CDR3aa: CASRLEGMNTEAFF; CDR3nt: TGTGCCAGCAGGCTGGAGGGGATGAACACTGAAGCTTTCTTT; d_gene: .; j_gene: TRBJ1-1; v_gene: TRBV27; abundance: many
CDR3aa: CASSIWTGKNTGELFF; CDR3nt: TGTGCCAGTAGTATCTGGACAGGAAAAAACACCGGGGAGCTGTTTTTT; d_gene: TRBD1; j_gene: TRBJ2-2; v_gene: TRBV19; abundance: many
CDR3aa: CASSPPFGPNTEAFF; CDR3nt: TGTGCCAGCAGCCCACCCTTCGGGCCGAACACTGAAGCTTTCTTT; d_gene: .; j_gene: TRBJ1-1; v_gene: TRBV28; abundance: many
CDR3aa: CASSYSYSGQQETQYF; CDR3nt: TGTGCCAGCAGTTACTCATATTCAGGCCAGCAAGAGACCCAGTACTTC; d_gene: .; j_gene: TRBJ2-5; v_gene: TRBV6-5; abundance: many
CDR3aa: CASGGVAAKNIQYF; CDR3nt: TGTGCCAGCGGAGGGGTTGCGGCCAAAAACATTCAGTACTTC; d_gene: .; j_gene: TRBJ2-4; v_gene: TRBV5-5; abundance: many
CDR3aa: CASSLSNPGANTEAFF; CDR3nt: TGTGCCAGCAGTTTATCCAATCCCGGGGCGAACACTGAAGCTTTCTTT; d_gene: .; j_gene: TRBJ1-1; v_gene: TRBV28; abundance: .
CDR3aa: CASSADRSYGYTF; CDR3nt: TGTGCCAGCAGTGCTGACAGAAGCTATGGCTACACCTTC; d_gene: .; j_gene: TRBJ1-2; v_gene: TRBV6-1; abundance: many
CDR3aa: CASSLEGLVSSGELFF; CDR3nt: TGTGCCAGCAGCCTTGAAGGACTAGTTAGTTCCGGGGAGCTGTTTTTT; d_gene: TRBD2; j_gene: TRBJ2-2; v_gene: TRBV11-1; abundance: few
CDR3aa: CSARGKWYEQYF; CDR3nt: TGCAGTGCTAGAGGCAAGTGGTACGAGCAGTACTTC; d_gene: .; j_gene: TRBJ2-7; v_gene: TRBV20-1; abundance: .
CDR3aa: CATWEGTHFSNQPQHF; CDR3nt: TGTGCCACCTGGGAAGGGACCCATTTTAGCAATCAGCCCCAGCATTTT; d_gene: .; j_gene: TRBJ1-5; v_gene: TRBV28; abundance: many
CDR3aa: CASSPRDRGIYEQYF; CDR3nt: TGTGCCAGCAGCCCGCGGGACAGGGGTATCTACGAGCAGTACTTC; d_gene: TRBD1; j_gene: TRBJ2-7; v_gene: TRBV7-2; abundance: many
CDR3aa: CASSINGELFF; CDR3nt: TGTGCCAGCAGTATAAACGGGGAGCTGTTTTTT; d_gene: .; j_gene: TRBJ2-2; v_gene: TRBV27; abundance: many
CDR3aa: CASSFKGMNTEAFF; CDR3nt: TGTGCCAGCAGTTTTAAGGGAATGAACACTGAAGCTTTCTTT; d_gene: .; j_gene: TRBJ1-1; v_gene: TRBV12-3/TRBV12-4; abundance: many
CDR3aa: CAWSGSGTYQETQYF; CDR3nt: TGTGCCTGGAGTGGGAGCGGGACGTACCAAGAGACCCAGTACTTC; d_gene: TRBD2; j_gene: TRBJ2-5; v_gene: TRBV30; abundance: many
CDR3aa: CASSLVPLLSGGGTQYF; CDR3nt: TGTGCCAGCAGCTTAGTTCCTTTATTGAGCGGGGGGGGGACCCAGTACTTC; d_gene: TRBD2; j_gene: TRBJ2-5; v_gene: TRBV11-2; abundance: .
CDR3aa: CATSRDREGETQYF; CDR3nt: TGTGCCACCAGTCGGGACAGGGAGGGAGAGACCCAGTACTTC; d_gene: TRBD1; j_gene: TRBJ2-5; v_gene: TRBV15; abundance: many
CDR3aa: CASSDRVISGNTIYF; CDR3nt: TGTGCCAGCAGTGACAGGGTGATCTCTGGAAACACCATATATTTT; d_gene: .; j_gene: TRBJ1-3; v_gene: TRBV6-1; abundance: few
CDR3aa: CASSYHPFSRSSYEQYF; CDR3nt: TGTGCCAGCAGTTACCACCCTTTTAGCAGGTCCTCCTACGAGCAGTACTTC; d_gene: .; j_gene: TRBJ2-7; v_gene: TRBV6-5; abundance: many
CDR3aa: CASSLGQGASSEQYF; CDR3nt: TGTGCCAGCAGTCTCGGACAGGGGGCCTCCAGCGAGCAGTACTTC; d_gene: TRBD1; j_gene: TRBJ2-7; v_gene: TRBV12-3/TRBV12-4; abundance: many
CDR3aa: CASSQEGLWEAFF; CDR3nt: TGTGCCAGCAGCCAAGAGGGCCTATGGGAAGCTTTCTTT; d_gene: .; j_gene: TRBJ1-1; v_gene: TRBV4-2; abundance: many
CDR3aa: CASSYSIAPGVYSNQPQHF; CDR3nt: TGTGCCAGCAGTTACTCGATTGCCCCCGGGGTCTATAGCAATCAGCCCCAGCATTTT; d_gene: .; j_gene: TRBJ1-5; v_gene: TRBV6-2/TRBV6-3; abundance: .
CDR3aa: CSARGRDYYEQYF; CDR3nt: TGCAGTGCTAGAGGGAGGGACTACTACGAGCAGTACTTC; d_gene: TRBD2; j_gene: TRBJ2-7; v_gene: TRBV20-1; abundance: many
CDR3aa: CASSLGRVQETQYF; CDR3nt: TGTGCCAGCAGCTTAGGAAGGGTCCAAGAGACCCAGTACTTC; d_gene: .; j_gene: TRBJ2-5; v_gene: TRBV11-3; abundance: many